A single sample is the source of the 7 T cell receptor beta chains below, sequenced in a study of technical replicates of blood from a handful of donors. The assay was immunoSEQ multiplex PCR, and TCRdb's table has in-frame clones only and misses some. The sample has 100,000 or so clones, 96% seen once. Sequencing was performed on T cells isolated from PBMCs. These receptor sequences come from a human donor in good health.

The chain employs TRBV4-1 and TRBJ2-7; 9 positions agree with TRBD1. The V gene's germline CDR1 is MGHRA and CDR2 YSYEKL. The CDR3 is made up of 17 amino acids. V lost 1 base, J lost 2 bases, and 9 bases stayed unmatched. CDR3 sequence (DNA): TGCGCCAGCAGCCAAGGATCGGGGGGACAGGGCACCTACGAGCAGTACTTC. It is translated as CASSQGSGGQGTYEQYF.

The CDR3 bases are TGTGCCAGCAGCAAGGTGGTTTGGAGCTCCTACAATGAGCAGTTCTTC. Amino acids: CASSKVVWSSYNEQFF. The genes are TRBV21-1 and TRBJ2-1; the DNA was not used to check the table's D call, TRBD2. TRBV21-1 is listed as a pseudogene. The CDR3 sequence is 16 residues long.

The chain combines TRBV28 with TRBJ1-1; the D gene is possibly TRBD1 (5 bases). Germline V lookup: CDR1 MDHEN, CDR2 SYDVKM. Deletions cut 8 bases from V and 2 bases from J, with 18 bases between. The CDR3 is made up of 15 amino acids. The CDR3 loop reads CASVTLKTGNTEAFF. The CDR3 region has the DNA TGTGCCAGCGTAACCCTCAAAACAGGAAACACTGAAGCTTTCTTT.

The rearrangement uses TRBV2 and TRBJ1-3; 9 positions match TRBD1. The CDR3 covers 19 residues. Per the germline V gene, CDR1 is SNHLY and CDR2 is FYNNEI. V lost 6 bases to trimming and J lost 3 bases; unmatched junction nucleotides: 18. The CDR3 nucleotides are TGTGCCAGCAGCCTCGACCGGGACAGGGTGAGGTCGGGTGGAAACACCATATATTTT. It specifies CASSLDRDRVRSGGNTIYF.

The CDR3 sequence: CASSQEWQGVYEQYF. The CDR3 DNA reads TGCGCCAGCAGCCAAGAATGGCAGGGCGTCTACGAGCAGTACTTC. J is TRBJ2-7 and V is TRBV4-1; a weak D match, TRBD1 (5 bases). This CDR3 has 15 amino acids. Looked up from germline, CDR1 is MGHRA and CDR2 is YSYEKL. The V and J ends lost 0 bases and 3 bases respectively, with 12 bases between them.

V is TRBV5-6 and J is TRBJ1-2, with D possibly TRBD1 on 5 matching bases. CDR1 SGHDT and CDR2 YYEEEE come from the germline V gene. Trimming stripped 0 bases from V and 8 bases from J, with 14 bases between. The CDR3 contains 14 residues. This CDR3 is CASSLGHERGGYTF. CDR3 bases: TGTGCCAGCAGCTTGGGGCATGAGCGGGGGGGCTACACCTTC.

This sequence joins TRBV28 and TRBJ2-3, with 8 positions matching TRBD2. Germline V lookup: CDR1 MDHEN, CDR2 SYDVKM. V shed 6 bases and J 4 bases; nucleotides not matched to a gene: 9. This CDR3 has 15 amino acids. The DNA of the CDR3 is TGTGCCAGCAGGCTTAGCGGGATAGAACCAGATACGCAGTATTTT. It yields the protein CASRLSGIEPDTQYF.